The 7 T cell receptor beta chains below were found in one sample sequenced in a study of cytomegalovirus exposure and HLA in healthy donors. The study ran its PCR with 60 Vbeta and 13 Jbeta primers. The table came from immunoSEQ multiplex PCR; TCRdb's copy has only in-frame clones and leaves some out. The sample has around 150,000 clones, 75% to 90% seen once; the top ten hold approximately 9.4%. The source material was PBMCs. These receptor sequences come from a man between 18 and 35 years old in good health and CMV-seropositive.

The rearrangement joins TRBV27 to TRBJ1-4; no firm D call. Deletions cut 6 bases from V and 7 bases from J, with 15 bases between. Germline values: CDR1 MNHEY, CDR2 SMNVEV (reference sequence). The CDR3 contains 14 residues. The CDR3 bases are TGTGCCAGCAGGGAGGGCGCCTTAGGTGAAAAACTGTTTTTT. Translating it yields CASREGALGEKLFF.

The chain couples TRBV10-2 to TRBJ2-7; D unclear. V gave up 2 bases and J gave up 3 bases, with 17 bases separating them. The CDR3 is 16 amino acids. CDR1 and CDR2 from the germline V gene are WSHSY and SAAADI. Here the CDR3 reads CASSENSRRSNYEQYF. CDR3 DNA: TGCGCCAGCAGTGAGAACAGCCGAAGGTCTAACTACGAGCAGTACTTC.

The chain carries TRBV2 and TRBJ2-3, with TRBD2 matching 8 bases. Germline V gives CDR1 SNHLY, CDR2 FYNNEI. Trimming took 5 bases from V and 1 from J; bases not matched to a gene: 8. This CDR3 has 16 amino acids. The chain's CDR3 is CASSPTRAGGTDTQYF. The DNA of the CDR3 is TGTGCCAGCAGTCCCACTCGAGCGGGGGGCACAGATACGCAGTATTTT.

This clone showed up just once. The V call is TRBV29-1, the J call TRBJ1-4, with 10 positions matching TRBD1. Germline assignment: CDR1 SQVTM and CDR2 ANQGSEA. The trim removed 6 bases at V and 6 bases at J, leaving 4 bases unmatched. This CDR3 comprises 13 residues. CDR3 DNA: TGCAGCGTGGACAGGGGGGGGGATGAAAAACTGTTTTTT. Amino acids: CSVDRGGDEKLFF.

The V and J genes are TRBV6-1 and TRBJ1-5; possibly TRBD1 for D (6 bases). Germline CDR1 and CDR2: MNHNS and SASEGT. There are 14 residues in the CDR3. Trimming took off 6 bases at V and 3 bases at J, with 12 bases between the two ends. DNA of the CDR3: TGTGCCAGCAGACCACAGGGATTCAATCAGCCCCAGCATTTT. Its translation is CASRPQGFNQPQHF.

A few counts support this clone. The CDR3 region has the DNA TGTGCCAGCAGTTTATCCCCCTCGGGACACATCTATGGCTACACCTTC. Protein: CASSLSPSGHIYGYTF. The chain has TRBV27 and TRBJ1-2; D perhaps matches TRBD1 (6 bases). Germline V gene sequence: CDR1 MNHEY, CDR2 SMNVEV (reference sequence). The CDR3 spans 16 residues. Between the trimmed V and J ends, which lost 0 bases and 4 bases, there was a span of 15 bases.

This chain uses TRBV28 with TRBJ1-1; 9 bases align to TRBD1. Germline-derived CDR1 and CDR2 are MDHEN and SYDVKM. The CDR3 is 14 residues long. The ends lost 5 bases at V and 5 bases at J; junction bases unmatched: 6. The CDR3 loop reads CASSPVDRGTEAFF. The CDR3 DNA sequence: TGTGCCAGCAGTCCTGTCGACAGGGGGACTGAAGCTTTCTTT.